This T cell receptor (beta chain) was sequenced for a study of CD8+ T cells in alopecia areata. This sample's treatment: oral pan-JAK inhibitor, 5-10 mg twice daily. Sampling of alopecia areata patients yielded lesional scalp punch biopsies as well as peripheral blood. The CDR3 runs 15 residues. V shed 5 bases and J 7 bases; nucleotides not matched to a gene: 6. Per germline, CDR1 MGHDK and CDR2 SYGVNS. Extraction and reverse transcription of RNA yielded cDNA as the sequencing template. TCRdb keeps only in-frame clones here, not all; method: immunoSEQ multiplex PCR. There are about 270,000 clones in the sample; around 64% occur only once, and around 0.84% lies in the top ten.

The sample here was CD4+ T cells sorted from blood, taken between weeks 51 and 54, from a patient treated with tofacitinib. The J gene is TRBJ1-6, the V gene TRBV25-1; 9 nucleotides line up with TRBD1. The TCR was taken from a human donor with alopecia areata. CDR3 in DNA: TGTGCCAGCAGTCCGGGGACAGGGAAAAATTCACCCCTCCACTTT. It codes for CASSPGTGKNSPLHF.